This paragraph reports one T cell receptor (beta chain). Its antigen is unidentified. This sample is drawn from a study of CD8 T cells in Susac syndrome. Whole-study results and caveats: The relatively small number of individuals in the TCR sequencing and HLA analysis was acknowledged by the study.

Sequencing targeted TCR beta in blood CD8+ and CD4+ T cells. In contrast to the negatively isolated CD8+ and CD4+ T cells, TEMRA cells were FACS-enriched. An amount of RNA that ranged from roughly 0.5 to 1 ug was reverse transcribed with random hexamers. The authors amplified TCR beta CDR3 across 54 Vbeta and 13 Jbeta using immunoSEQ multiplex PCR. TCRdb reanalysed the immunoSEQ multiplex PCR reads using MiXCR and keeps one entry per CDR3 protein. The sample lists 78,000 or so distinct CDR3 sequences; less than 95% were seen once. The CDR3 runs 11 residues. CDR1 and CDR2 from the germline V gene are DFQATT and SNEGSKA (reference sequence). The junction had 3 bases not matched to a gene; V was cut back by 5 bases and J by 6 bases.

The genes are TRBV20-1 and TRBJ1-1; 7 nucleotides align to TRBD1. The sequence was obtained from a human donor with multiple sclerosis. Source material: CD8+ T cells from PBMCs. The CDR3 DNA is TGCAGTGCTCGACAGGGATCTGAAGCTTTCTTT. As protein: CSARQGSEAFF.